One and the same sample provided the 29 T cell receptor beta chains below, sequenced in a study of shared clonotypes between healthy human individuals (dated by TCRdb to 2020 to 2021). The library was prepared using the immunoSEQ multiplex PCR assay. Not all clones reach the TCRdb copy of this immuneACCESS table, which keeps in-frame sequences only. Checked studies attribute under half of the gap to unresolved V genes and leave the rest unexplained. The sample has roughly 1,500,000 clones on record, around 98% of them singletons. Clones ranked in the top ten supply roughly 0.42% of the sample. Source material: naive CD4+ T cells sorted from blood. The label giving this sample's cell subset or site can be read as: CD45RA+ positively selected. These receptors all come from a man aged 25 to 40 in good health.

The rearrangement uses TRBV28 and TRBJ2-2; TRBD2 agrees at 11 bases. Per germline, CDR1 MDHEN and CDR2 SYDVKM. This CDR3 spans 18 amino acids. V lost 1 base and J lost 7; bases outside the gene matches: 11. The DNA of the CDR3 is TGTGCCAGCAGTTTATATGTTCCACTAGCGGGAGCCATCGGGGAGCTGTTTTTT. It translates to CASSLYVPLAGAIGELFF.

The CDR3 DNA reads as TGCGCCAGCAGTGACCCCTCCAGTGGGGTCAATGAGCAGTTCTTC. The encoded protein is CASSDPSSGVNEQFF. The chain recombines TRBV10-1 with TRBJ2-1; unclear D gene. The V end was cut by 3 bases, the J end by 6 bases, with 15 bases between. The germline V gene has CDR1 WNHNN and CDR2 SYGVQD (reference sequence). This CDR3 is 15 amino acids long.

This clone was observed once. V and J are TRBV5-1 and TRBJ2-3; unclear D gene. Trimming shortened V by 2 bases and J by 1 base, and 8 bases separated the two germline ends. CDR3 length: 14 residues. The V gene's germline CDR1 is SGHRS and CDR2 YFSETQ. The CDR3 here is CASSFDVRTDTQYF. The CDR3, as DNA: TGCGCCAGCAGCTTTGACGTTCGCACAGATACGCAGTATTTT.

The V gene is TRBV18, the J gene TRBJ2-7, with TRBD1 as a possible D gene (6 bases). V lost 2 bases, J lost 0 bases, and 8 bases lay in between. Germline V gene data show CDR1 as KGHSH and CDR2 as LQKENI. The CDR3 is 14 residues long. CDR3 loop: CASSPSTGSYEQYF. In DNA form, the CDR3 reads TGTGCCAGCTCACCATCGACAGGCTCCTACGAGCAGTACTTC. The full variable domain, rest sourced from reference TRBV18 and TRBJ2-7, is NAGVMQNPRHLVRRRGQEARLRCSPMKGHSHVYWYRQLPEEGLKFMVYLQKENIIDESGMPKERFSAEFPKEGPSILRIQQVVRGDSAAYFCASSPSTGSYEQYFGPGTRLTVT.

The count of this clone is one. The rearrangement links TRBV29-1 to TRBJ1-2; D not certain. The V and J ends lost 1 base and 0 bases respectively, with 6 bases between them. Germline loops: CDR1 SQVTM, CDR2 ANQGSEA. The CDR3 contains 13 residues. The CDR3, as DNA: TGCAGCGTTGAAGCGGGCACTAACTATGGCTACACCTTC. This codes for CSVEAGTNYGYTF. Looking up the rest from reference TRBV29-1 and TRBJ1-2 gives the full variable domain: SAVISQKPSRDICQRGTSLTIQCQVDSQVTMMFWYRQQPGQSLTLIATANQGSEATYESGFVIDKFPISRPNLTFSTLTVSNMSPEDSSIYLCSVEAGTNYGYTFGSGTRLTVV.

The chain combines TRBV6-1 with TRBJ2-1; D is perhaps TRBD2 (6 bases). V dropped 6 bases and J dropped 5 bases, with 14 bases sitting between them. CDR1 is MNHNS and CDR2 is SASEGT in the germline V gene. CDR3 length: 14 amino acids. Written as DNA, the CDR3 is TGTGCCAGCAGGGAGGGACTTCTTCACAATGAGCAGTTCTTC. This encodes CASREGLLHNEQFF.

This clone has a single count. The chain carries TRBV19 and TRBJ2-3, with D possibly matching TRBD1 (6 bases). The CDR3 contains 13 residues. Germline V gene lookup returns CDR1 LNHDA and CDR2 SQIVND (reference sequence). Trimming left V 9 bases short and J 2 bases short, with 12 bases between. DNA of the CDR3: TGTGCCAGCCAGGGGAACTACACAGATACGCAGTATTTT. Translation gives CASQGNYTDTQYF.

The rearrangement uses TRBV7-6 and TRBJ2-3; maybe TRBD1 (7 bases). The CDR3 is 15 amino acids. V dropped 5 bases and J dropped 4 bases, with 16 bases sitting between them. Germline V gene data show CDR1 as SGHVS and CDR2 as FNYEAQ. CDR3 loop: CASSLPPRGADTQYF. CDR3 DNA: TGTGCCAGCAGCCTCCCCCCCAGGGGGGCAGATACGCAGTATTTT.

This sequence joins TRBV5-4 and TRBJ2-7, with D possibly being TRBD2 (5 bases). There are 11 residues in the CDR3. Germline V gene sequence: CDR1 SGHNT, CDR2 YYREEE (reference sequence). V gave up 6 bases and J gave up 6 bases, with 10 bases separating them. CDR3 in DNA: TGTGCCAGCACTTTCCGGGGCGAGCAGTACTTC. It translates to CASTFRGEQYF.

This sequence joins TRBV6-5 and TRBJ2-1, with 7 bases fitting TRBD2. Germline trimming cut 2 bases from V and 3 bases from J; bases unmatched to any gene: 4. CDR1 MNHEY and CDR2 SVGAGI come from the germline V gene. The CDR3 has 15 residues. The CDR3: CASSYVTSNYNEQFF. The CDR3 DNA is TGTGCCAGCAGTTACGTGACTAGCAACTACAATGAGCAGTTCTTC.

The chain employs TRBV14 and TRBJ2-3; TRBD2 agrees at 11 bases. Germline lookup yields CDR1 SGHDN and CDR2 FVKESK. Unmatched junction bases numbered 5, after V lost 0 bases and J lost 6 bases. The CDR3 has 16 residues. CDR3 sequence reads: CASSQDLLAGVDTQYF. In nucleotides, the CDR3 is TGTGCCAGCAGCCAAGATCTACTAGCGGGAGTCGATACGCAGTATTTT.

The chain combines TRBV5-1 with TRBJ2-6, with D tentatively TRBD1 (6 bases). CDR3 length equals 15 residues. The germline CDR1 and CDR2 sequences are SGHRS and YFSETQ. Trimming stripped 2 bases from V and 4 bases from J, with 10 bases between. In DNA, the CDR3 is TGCGCCAGCAGCTTCCCAGGGGCAGGGGCCAACGTCCTGACTTTC. Translated, it gives CASSFPGAGANVLTF. The complete variable domain, with remaining parts taken from reference TRBV5-1 and TRBJ2-6, reads KAGVTQTPRYLIKTRGQQVTLSCSPISGHRSVSWYQQTPGQGLQFLFEYFSETQRNKGNFPGRFSGRQFSNSRSEMNVSTLELGDSALYLCASSFPGAGANVLTFGAGSRLTVL.

The chain couples TRBV5-4 to TRBJ1-2; no firm D call. The CDR3 loop spans 14 amino acids. V lost 0 bases and J 6 bases, leaving 12 bases between the germline ends. CDR1 and CDR2 from the germline V gene are SGHNT and YYREEE (reference sequence). As DNA, the CDR3 is TGTGCCAGCAGCTTGGCCAGTCTGTTGGATGGCTACACCTTC. Translated: CASSLASLLDGYTF.

V usage is TRBV7-2 and J usage is TRBJ2-1, with D possibly being TRBD2 (5 bases). Between the trimmed V and J ends, which lost 1 base and 4 bases, there was a span of 14 bases. This CDR3 comprises 16 residues. CDR1 SGHTA and CDR2 FQGNSA come from the germline V gene. The CDR3 DNA reads TGTGCCAGCAGCTTAGAGGGCCGGGGAGTGTACAATGAGCAGTTCTTC. This sequence encodes CASSLEGRGVYNEQFF.

CDR3 loop: CASSLPQAREQYF. Here the CDR3 DNA reads TGTGCCAGCAGTTTGCCACAGGCCCGCGAGCAGTACTTC. The chain has TRBV28 and TRBJ2-7, with D perhaps matching TRBD1 (5 bases). This CDR3 is built from 13 residues. V was clipped by 3 bases and J by 6 bases, with 12 bases between them. The germline CDR1 and CDR2 sequences are MDHEN and SYDVKM.

The chain employs TRBV28 and TRBJ1-3; D call uncertain. Germline CDR1 and CDR2: MDHEN and SYDVKM. The CDR3 consists of 11 residues. With 10 bases removed from V and 7 bases from J, the gap between germline ends came to 11 bases. The CDR3 sequence is CAIGPGNTIYF. The DNA for the CDR3 is TGTGCCATAGGCCCCGGGAACACCATATATTTT. Full variable domain (rest looked up from reference TRBV28 and TRBJ1-3): DVKVTQSSRYLVKRTGEKVFLECVQDMDHENMFWYRQDPGLGLRLIYFSYDVKMKEKGDIPEGYSVSREKKERFSLILESASTNQTSMYLCAIGPGNTIYFGEGSWLTVV.

The genes are TRBV4-2 and TRBJ2-1; 9 nucleotides agree with TRBD2. CDR3 length equals 18 residues. V was clipped by 1 base and J by 3 bases; unmatched bases: 10. Germline V gene sequence: CDR1 LGHNA, CDR2 YNFKEQ. The CDR3 DNA reads TGTGCCAGCAGCCAAGTAGTGGCTAGCGGGACGCTCTACAATGAGCAGTTCTTC. Protein: CASSQVVASGTLYNEQFF.

V and J are TRBV5-1 and TRBJ2-7; 7 bases align to TRBD1. The length of the CDR3 is 14 residues. Germline lookup yields CDR1 SGHRS and CDR2 YFSETQ. With 5 bases clipped from V and 1 base from J, the junction kept 6 bases outside the gene matches. Here the CDR3 reads CASRTGTASYEQYF. CDR3 in DNA: TGCGCCAGCAGAACCGGGACAGCGTCCTACGAGCAGTACTTC.

The chain carries TRBV9 and TRBJ2-1; possible D gene TRBD2, 5 bases. Per the germline V gene, CDR1 is SGDLS and CDR2 is YYNGEE. The CDR3 length is 13 residues. Trimming left V 4 bases short and J 12 bases short, with 17 bases between. The CDR3 DNA reads TGTGCCAGCAGCCCGGGCCCCGCGGGTGGGCAGTTCTTC. Its protein product is CASSPGPAGGQFF.

J is TRBJ2-6 and V is TRBV19; D may be TRBD1 (7 bases). Germline values: CDR1 LNHDA, CDR2 SQIVND (reference sequence). V was pared by 7 bases and J by 3 bases, with 16 bases between. CDR3 length: 16 residues. DNA of the CDR3: TGTGCCAGTAATGTAGGAGGGGGCGGTGGGGCCAACGTCCTGACTTTC. Translating gives CASNVGGGGGANVLTF.

The chain employs TRBV6-5 and TRBJ2-5; 8 nucleotides align to TRBD2. Germline V gene data show CDR1 as MNHEY and CDR2 as SVGAGI. J lost 2 bases, V lost 2 bases, and 4 bases had no gene match. The length of the CDR3 is 15 residues. The CDR3 DNA follows: TGTGCCAGCAGTTACGGAGGCGGGAGGCAAGAGACCCAGTACTTC. It encodes CASSYGGGRQETQYF.

The rearrangement joins TRBV6-4 to TRBJ2-7; D is perhaps TRBD1 or TRBD2 (5 bases each). This CDR3 has 15 amino acids. CDR1 MRHNA and CDR2 SNTAGT come from the germline V gene. V lost 3 bases, J lost 1 base, and 13 bases lay in between. The chain's CDR3 is CASSEFGARSYEQYF. CDR3 coding DNA: TGTGCCAGCAGTGAGTTCGGGGCCAGATCCTACGAGCAGTACTTC.

Concerning this clone: The conserved phenylalanine or tryptophan normally closing the CDR3 is absent here, so this likely arose from a read error. It is unclear where the CDR3 begins or ends on the DNA, so no DNA is shown, and the CDR3 is as TCRdb lists it. The J gene is TRBJ2-7, the V gene TRBV5-5; the table's D gene call, TRBD1, was not cross checked with the DNA. The CDR3 is 10 residues long, counting both termini. Germline V gene sequence: CDR1 SGHKS, CDR2 YYEKEE (reference sequence). The CDR3 is CASSVLKPRG.

The J gene is TRBJ2-5, the V gene TRBV29-1; 8 bases map to TRBD2. V gave up 7 bases and J gave up 4 bases; unmatched junction bases: 2. This CDR3 region has 11 residues. The germline CDR1 and CDR2 sequences are SQVTM and ANQGSEA. CDR3 amino acids: CSGGLAETQYF. CDR3 DNA sequence: TGCAGCGGCGGACTAGCAGAGACCCAGTACTTC.

The DNA for the CDR3 is TGTGCCAGCTCACTCCAGGGAGGGAACACTGAAGCTTTCTTT. Its protein product is CASSLQGGNTEAFF. The chain carries TRBV18 and TRBJ1-1, with D possibly TRBD1 on 5 matching bases. The V end lost 4 bases, the J end lost 1 base, and 10 bases lay between the germline ends. The germline gives CDR1 KGHSH, CDR2 LQKENI. The CDR3 length is 14 residues.

This chain joins TRBV6-1 and TRBJ1-1, with a weak D call TRBD1 (5 bases). The CDR3 spans 13 residues. Germline V gives CDR1 MNHNS, CDR2 SASEGT. The V end lost 3 bases, the J end lost 5 bases, and 10 bases lay between the germline ends. This chain's CDR3 is CASSDPGGTEAFF. CDR3 bases: TGTGCCAGCAGTGACCCGGGGGGGACTGAAGCTTTCTTT.

V and J are TRBV5-1 and TRBJ2-1; 9 nucleotides agree with TRBD2. The CDR3 is 19 amino acids. Germline V gene lookup returns CDR1 SGHRS and CDR2 YFSETQ. V lost 0 bases and J lost 3; bases outside the gene matches: 13. The CDR3 loop reads CASSLASLLAGPFYNEQFF. CDR3 in DNA: TGCGCCAGCAGCTTGGCGTCGCTGCTAGCGGGGCCATTCTACAATGAGCAGTTCTTC.

The gene calls are TRBV7-2 and TRBJ2-3; 8 nucleotides align to TRBD1. CDR1 is SGHTA, CDR2 FQGNSA, per germline. Trimming removed 4 bases from V and 1 base from J; junction bases left unmatched: 4. The CDR3 has 15 amino acids. The CDR3 sequence is CASSSDRGGTDTQYF. The CDR3, as DNA: TGTGCCAGCAGCTCAGACAGGGGAGGCACAGATACGCAGTATTTT.

The chain uses TRBV19 and TRBJ1-2; 12 bases line up with TRBD1. Losses at the gene ends were 6 bases for V and 5 bases for J; bases not matched to a gene: 13. The CDR3 is 17 residues long. From germline, CDR1 is LNHDA and CDR2 SQIVND (reference sequence). Here the CDR3 reads CASSDTGTGGSWYGYTF. The CDR3 nucleotides are TGTGCCAGTAGCGATACCGGGACAGGGGGCAGTTGGTATGGCTACACCTTC.